Listed below are T cell receptor beta chains from one sample, sequenced in a study of OX40 agonist ivuxolimab in advanced cancers. The table came from immunoSEQ multiplex PCR; TCRdb's copy has only in-frame clones and leaves some out. The repertoire holds 80,000 to 100,000 clones, with 90% as singletons. The sample here was CD4+ or CD8+ T cells sorted from blood, taken in a trial of the OX40 agonist ivuxolimab. These receptor sequences come from an adult with an advanced solid tumor such as melanoma, head and neck, liver or kidney cancer. CDR3s include the opening cysteine and the closing phenylalanine or tryptophan. The order of the fields is D gene, V gene, J gene, clone size, CDR3 protein, CDR3 DNA. The D gene is left open where the match is weak. A clone size is listed for some rows: how often the clone was seen (once, few, many), or a class if it is expanded.

D gene: TRBD2; V gene: TRBV29-1; J gene: TRBJ2-1; clone size: -; CDR3 protein: CSGTSGTSVLNEQFF; CDR3 DNA: TGCAGCGGCACGTCCGGGACTAGCGTCCTCAATGAGCAGTTCTTC
D gene: -; V gene: TRBV4-3; J gene: TRBJ2-7; clone size: -; CDR3 protein: CASSQDPRVSYEQYF; CDR3 DNA: TGCGCCAGCAGCCAAGATCCGCGGGTCTCCTACGAGCAGTACTTC
D gene: -; V gene: TRBV7-2; J gene: TRBJ1-2; clone size: -; CDR3 protein: CASSLDIARPNYGYTF; CDR3 DNA: TGTGCCAGCAGCTTAGATATTGCCAGGCCCAACTATGGCTACACCTTC
D gene: -; V gene: TRBV5-4; J gene: TRBJ2-1; clone size: -; CDR3 protein: CASSLAGSLEQFF; CDR3 DNA: TGTGCCAGCAGCTTGGCCGGTAGCCTTGAGCAGTTCTTC
D gene: TRBD2; V gene: TRBV19; J gene: TRBJ2-3; clone size: -; CDR3 protein: CASSNGLAEGADTQYF; CDR3 DNA: TGTGCCAGTAGTAACGGACTAGCGGAAGGAGCAGATACGCAGTATTTT
D gene: TRBD1; V gene: TRBV6-6; J gene: TRBJ2-5; clone size: -; CDR3 protein: CASSSRTGRETQYF; CDR3 DNA: TGTGCCAGCAGTTCCCGGACAGGCCGGGAGACCCAGTACTTC
D gene: -; V gene: TRBV5-4; J gene: TRBJ2-1; clone size: -; CDR3 protein: CASSLSQASYNEQFF; CDR3 DNA: TGTGCCAGCAGCTTAAGCCAAGCCTCCTACAATGAGCAGTTCTTC
D gene: -; V gene: TRBV9; J gene: TRBJ1-4; clone size: -; CDR3 protein: CASSAQTGNNEKLFF; CDR3 DNA: TGTGCCAGCAGCGCGCAGACGGGGAATAATGAAAAACTGTTTTTT
D gene: TRBD2; V gene: TRBV15; J gene: TRBJ2-5; clone size: once; CDR3 protein: CATSRDRSGKIQETQYF; CDR3 DNA: TGTGCCACCAGCAGAGACCGTAGCGGGAAGATCCAAGAGACCCAGTACTTC
D gene: TRBD2; V gene: TRBV5-1; J gene: TRBJ2-7; clone size: -; CDR3 protein: CASSPMAGASYEQYF; CDR3 DNA: TGCGCCAGCAGCCCCATGGCGGGAGCTTCCTACGAGCAGTACTTC
D gene: -; V gene: TRBV7-9; J gene: TRBJ2-7; clone size: medium-sized; CDR3 protein: CASSLAIREQYF; CDR3 DNA: TGTGCCAGCAGCTTAGCGATCCGTGAGCAGTACTTC
D gene: TRBD1; V gene: TRBV2; J gene: TRBJ2-1; clone size: -; CDR3 protein: CASSEGDRGFDEQFF; CDR3 DNA: TGTGCCAGCAGTGAGGGGGACAGGGGGTTCGATGAGCAGTTCTTC
D gene: -; V gene: TRBV11-3; J gene: TRBJ2-5; clone size: -; CDR3 protein: CASSPGAGQETQYF; CDR3 DNA: TGTGCCAGCAGCCCTGGGGCAGGCCAAGAGACCCAGTACTTC
D gene: TRBD2; V gene: TRBV5-6; J gene: TRBJ2-1; clone size: -; CDR3 protein: CASSFRTSGKVYEQFF; CDR3 DNA: TGTGCCAGCAGCTTCCGGACTAGCGGGAAGGTCTATGAGCAGTTCTTC
D gene: -; V gene: TRBV11-1; J gene: TRBJ2-5; clone size: -; CDR3 protein: CASSLQGAREETQYF; CDR3 DNA: TGTGCCAGCAGCTTACAGGGGGCGCGGGAGGAGACCCAGTACTTC
D gene: -; V gene: TRBV5-5; J gene: TRBJ1-1; clone size: -; CDR3 protein: CASRRLGLGTEAFF; CDR3 DNA: TGTGCCAGCAGGCGACTGGGGCTTGGGACTGAAGCTTTCTTT
D gene: -; V gene: TRBV5-1; J gene: TRBJ2-6; clone size: once; CDR3 protein: CASSSLGNSGANVLTF; CDR3 DNA: TGCGCCAGCAGCTCCCTAGGCAACTCTGGGGCCAACGTCCTGACTTTC
D gene: -; V gene: TRBV18; J gene: TRBJ2-7; clone size: few; CDR3 protein: CASSPGAGGYEQYF; CDR3 DNA: TGTGCCAGCTCACCAGGGGCCGGCGGGTACGAGCAGTACTTC
D gene: -; V gene: TRBV7-2; J gene: TRBJ2-3; clone size: once; CDR3 protein: CASSPLTYTQYF; CDR3 DNA: TGTGCCAGCAGCCCTCTGACCTATACGCAGTATTTT
D gene: TRBD2; V gene: TRBV19; J gene: TRBJ2-3; clone size: -; CDR3 protein: CASSAHTSGRARDTQYF; CDR3 DNA: TGTGCCAGTAGTGCCCACACTAGCGGGAGGGCCCGAGATACGCAGTATTTT
D gene: -; V gene: TRBV6-6; J gene: TRBJ1-6; clone size: -; CDR3 protein: CASSTPRAALHF; CDR3 DNA: TGTGCCAGCAGTACTCCGAGGGCGGCCCTCCACTTT
D gene: TRBD1; V gene: TRBV7-6; J gene: TRBJ2-3; clone size: -; CDR3 protein: CASSSATGQSTDTQYF; CDR3 DNA: TGTGCCAGCAGCTCGGCGACGGGACAGAGCACAGATACGCAGTATTTT
D gene: -; V gene: TRBV6-4; J gene: TRBJ2-7; clone size: -; CDR3 protein: CASRVPGDTKAGYEQYF; CDR3 DNA: TGTGCCAGCCGCGTGCCCGGGGACACCAAGGCAGGCTACGAGCAGTACTTC
D gene: TRBD1; V gene: TRBV11-3; J gene: TRBJ2-3; clone size: -; CDR3 protein: CASSSWLKGQGANKDTQYF; CDR3 DNA: TGTGCCAGCAGCTCCTGGCTAAAGGGACAGGGGGCGAACAAAGATACGCAGTATTTT
D gene: TRBD2; V gene: TRBV11-1; J gene: TRBJ2-1; clone size: -; CDR3 protein: CASSWTSGSYNEQFF; CDR3 DNA: TGTGCCAGCAGCTGGACTAGCGGGAGCTACAATGAGCAGTTCTTC
D gene: -; V gene: TRBV15; J gene: TRBJ2-2; clone size: -; CDR3 protein: CATSLTRLGTGELFF; CDR3 DNA: TGTGCCACCAGCCTAACTCGGTTGGGCACCGGGGAGCTGTTTTTT
D gene: -; V gene: TRBV7-2; J gene: TRBJ2-2; clone size: -; CDR3 protein: CASSLDGRTSATGELFF; CDR3 DNA: TGTGCCAGCAGCTTAGACGGCAGGACGTCGGCCACCGGGGAGCTGTTTTTT
D gene: TRBD1; V gene: TRBV6-1; J gene: TRBJ2-7; clone size: -; CDR3 protein: CASSGRRDRLSYEQYF; CDR3 DNA: TGTGCCAGCAGTGGGCGACGGGACAGACTCTCCTACGAGCAGTACTTC
D gene: -; V gene: TRBV18; J gene: TRBJ2-1; clone size: -; CDR3 protein: CASSPPQARGTIEQFF; CDR3 DNA: TGTGCCAGCTCACCACCGCAGGCACGGGGGACGATTGAGCAGTTCTTC